Listed here is a single TCR beta chain. The data derive from a study of blood T cell repertoires in COVID-19. The CDR3 runs to 14 residues. Between the trimmed V and J ends, which lost 1 base and 4 bases, there was a span of 8 bases. Germline CDR1 and CDR2: MGHDK and SYGVNS. TCRdb's table, derived via immunoSEQ multiplex PCR, lists solely in-frame clones and lacks some. The table has tens of thousands of clones, 75% to 80% seen once. Seattle cases were enrolled at active infection and followed longitudinally. The TCR originated in an older man with COVID-19, enrolled during active disease. The rearrangement uses TRBV25-1 and TRBJ1-3; D gene unclear. The specimen sequenced was peripheral blood. The CDR3 sequence: CASSESLAGNTIYF. The CDR3 DNA reads TGTGCCAGCAGTGAATCTCTAGCGGGAAACACCATATATTTT.